The entry below gives a single T cell receptor (beta chain) sequence along with its context. This entry is derived from a study of blood T cell repertoires in COVID-19. The data were produced by immunoSEQ multiplex PCR, yet TCRdb's version contains in-frame clones alone and is incomplete. The sample has 100,000 to 150,000 clones, around 81% seen once. Germline CDR1 WNHNN, CDR2 SYGVQD (reference sequence). The CDR3 runs 12 residues. Trimming took off 4 bases at V and 2 bases at J, with 5 bases between the two ends. V usage is TRBV10-1 and J usage is TRBJ2-5; D possibly corresponds to TRBD2 (5 bases). The receptor's source is a man between 60 and 75 years old with acute or convalescent COVID-19. The sequenced sample consisted of peripheral blood. The CDR3 DNA reads as TGCGCCAGCAGTGGGACTCAAGAGACCCAGTACTTC. It codes for CASSGTQETQYF.